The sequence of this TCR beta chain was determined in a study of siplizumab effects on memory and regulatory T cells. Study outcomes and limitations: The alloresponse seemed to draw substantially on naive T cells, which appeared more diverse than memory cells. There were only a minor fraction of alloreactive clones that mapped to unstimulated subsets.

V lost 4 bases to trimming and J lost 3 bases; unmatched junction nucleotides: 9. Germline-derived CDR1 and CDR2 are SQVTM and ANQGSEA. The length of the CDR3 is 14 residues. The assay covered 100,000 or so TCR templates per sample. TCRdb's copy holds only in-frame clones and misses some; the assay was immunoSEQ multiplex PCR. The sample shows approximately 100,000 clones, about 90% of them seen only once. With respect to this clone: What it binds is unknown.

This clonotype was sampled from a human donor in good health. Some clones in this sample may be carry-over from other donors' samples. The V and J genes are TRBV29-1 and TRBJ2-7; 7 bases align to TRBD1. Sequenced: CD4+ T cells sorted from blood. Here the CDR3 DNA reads TGCAGCGTTGTTGCTTCGAGGGGGCACTACGAGCAGTACTTC. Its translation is CSVVASRGHYEQYF.